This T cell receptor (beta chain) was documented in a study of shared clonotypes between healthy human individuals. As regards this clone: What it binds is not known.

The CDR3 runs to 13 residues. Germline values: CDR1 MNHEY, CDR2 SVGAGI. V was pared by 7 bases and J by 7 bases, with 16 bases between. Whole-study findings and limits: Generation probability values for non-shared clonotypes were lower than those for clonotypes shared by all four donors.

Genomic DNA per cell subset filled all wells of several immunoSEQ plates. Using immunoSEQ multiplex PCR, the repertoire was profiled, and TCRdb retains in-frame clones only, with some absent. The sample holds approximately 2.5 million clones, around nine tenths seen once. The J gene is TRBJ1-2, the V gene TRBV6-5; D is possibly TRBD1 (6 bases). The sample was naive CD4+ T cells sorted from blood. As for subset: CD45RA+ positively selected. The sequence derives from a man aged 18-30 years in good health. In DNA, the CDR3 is TGTGCCAGCACCGAAGGGGGGTCCCCTGGCTACACCTTC. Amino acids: CASTEGGSPGYTF.